This T cell receptor (beta chain) was sequenced in a study of cytomegalovirus exposure and HLA in healthy donors. The study's findings and limits: For presence/absence analyses, sequencing depth was assumed to be roughly uniform across donors. Published work reported that the classifier diagnosed cytomegalovirus status with high specificity and sensitivity.

The CDR3 has 17 amino acids. Trimming pared 6 bases from V and 0 bases from J, leaving 21 bases between. Germline CDR1 and CDR2: SEHNR and FQNEAQ (reference sequence). Donors were nominally healthy when sampled, though unrecorded immune exposures were likely. On this clone itself: Its matching antigen is unknown.

Primers: 60 Vbeta forward and 13 Jbeta reverse. The authors' processing: In a later analysis, some 10 million of 75 million to 85 million unique beta chains occurred in at least two donors. Only in-frame clones appear in the TCRdb table, and some are missing; sequencing was by immunoSEQ multiplex PCR. V, J and clone size are taken as reported in that table, and D and trimming were inferred from the DNA itself. The data show about 110,000 clones, with around 79% seen just once and about 3% held by the top ten. The clonotype was recovered from a woman between 40 and 50 years old in good health and CMV-seronegative. Sequencing was done on a sample of PBMCs. The chain carries TRBV7-9 and TRBJ2-7; D is ambiguous. The CDR3 coding sequence is TGTGCCAGCAGTACTGAGATAAACAGTGTCTTCTCCTACGAGCAGTACTTC. Encoded protein: CASSTEINSVFSYEQYF.